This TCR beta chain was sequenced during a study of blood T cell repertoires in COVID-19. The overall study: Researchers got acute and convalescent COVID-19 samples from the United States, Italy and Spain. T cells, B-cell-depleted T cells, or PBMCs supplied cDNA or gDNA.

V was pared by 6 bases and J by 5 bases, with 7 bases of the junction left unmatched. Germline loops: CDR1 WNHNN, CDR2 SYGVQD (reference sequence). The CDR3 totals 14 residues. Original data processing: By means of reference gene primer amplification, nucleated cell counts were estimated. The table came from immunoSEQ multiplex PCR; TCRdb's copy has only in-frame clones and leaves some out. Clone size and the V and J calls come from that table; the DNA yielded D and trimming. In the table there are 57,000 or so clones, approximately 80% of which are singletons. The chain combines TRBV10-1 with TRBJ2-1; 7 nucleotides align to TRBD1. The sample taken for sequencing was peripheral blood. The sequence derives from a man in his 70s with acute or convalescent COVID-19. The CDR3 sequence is CASRDRDSNNEQFF. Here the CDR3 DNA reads TGCGCCAGCAGGGACCGGGACAGTAACAATGAGCAGTTCTTC.